The next 28 T cell receptor beta chains were all read from a single sample in a study of blood T cells in healthy people across ages. Combining a sample-barcoded 5' primer with a J-beta primer mix, a second PCR ran for roughly 6 to 12 cycles. In TCRdb, the 5' RACE reads were re-called with MiXCR into one record per CDR3 protein. The repertoire has roughly 1.5 million distinct CDR3 sequences, less than 45% of them found once; the top ten carry around 4%. The specimen sequenced was blood. Every receptor here comes from a woman between 18 and 29 years old in good health.

This chain links TRBV6-6 with TRBJ2-3; 8 nucleotides match TRBD1. The V gene's germline CDR1 is MNHNY and CDR2 SVGAGI (reference sequence). V lost 1 base to trimming and J lost 2 bases; unmatched junction nucleotides: 5. The CDR3 has 16 residues. The CDR3 coding sequence is TGTGCCAGCAGTTACTTCCAGGGGGCTGCCACAGATACGCAGTATTTT. Its translation is CASSYFQGAATDTQYF.

There are many counts of this clonotype. The V and J genes are TRBV7-8 and TRBJ2-1; 10 bases line up with TRBD2. J gave up 5 bases and V 1 base, and 8 bases lay outside the gene matches. Germline V gives CDR1 SGHVS, CDR2 FQNEAQ. The CDR3 has 17 residues. The DNA for the CDR3 is TGTGCCAGCAGCTTAGAATTAGTAGCGGGAGGCCACAATGAGCAGTTCTTC. This encodes CASSLELVAGGHNEQFF.

This sequence joins TRBV5-1 and TRBJ2-1, with no clear D. The CDR3 is 13 residues long. The V gene's germline CDR1 is SGHRS and CDR2 YFSETQ. The germline V and J ends were trimmed by 3 bases and 6 bases, with 10 bases remaining between them. The CDR3 region has the DNA TGCGCCAGCAGCTCCCAGTCGGGCAATGAGCAGTTCTTC. Translated: CASSSQSGNEQFF.

The sample holds a few counts of this clonotype. V usage is TRBV28 and J usage is TRBJ2-1, with 10 bases lining up with TRBD2. The length of the CDR3 is 16 residues. Germline trimming cut 4 bases from V and 0 bases from J; bases unmatched to any gene: 3. Per germline, CDR1 MDHEN and CDR2 SYDVKM. The CDR3 spells CASSSPSGSSYNEQFF. The CDR3 bases are TGTGCCAGCAGTTCCCCTAGCGGGAGCTCCTACAATGAGCAGTTCTTC.

This clonotype showed up just a few times. CDR3 amino acids: CASSQVAGENNEQFF. For the CDR3, the DNA is TGTGCCAGCAGCCAAGTAGCGGGAGAGAACAATGAGCAGTTCTTC. This chain links TRBV4-2 with TRBJ2-1; 9 bases match TRBD2. Germline trimming cut 1 base from V and 5 bases from J; bases unmatched to any gene: 3. The CDR3 is 15 amino acids. Germline values: CDR1 LGHNA, CDR2 YNFKEQ.

The genes are TRBV20-1 and TRBJ2-2, with D maybe TRBD2 (6 bases). CDR1 and CDR2 (germline): DFQATT, SNEGSKA (reference sequence). Trimming cost V 2 bases and J 4 bases, with 17 bases left between them. The CDR3 is 16 amino acids. CDR3 in amino acids: CSARKAGYSLTGELFF. The CDR3 DNA reads as TGCAGTGCTAGAAAAGCGGGTTATTCCCTCACCGGGGAGCTGTTTTTT.

In its sample, this clonotype was seen many times. The V gene is TRBV10-3, the J gene TRBJ2-5, with D tentatively TRBD1 (6 bases). The V end was cut by 5 bases, the J end by 5 bases, with 12 bases between. This CDR3 has 13 amino acids. In germline, CDR1 is ENHRY, CDR2 SYGVKD. The CDR3 region is CAISRDTSETQYF. In nucleotides, the CDR3 is TGTGCCATCAGTAGGGACACTTCGGAGACCCAGTACTTC.

The V call is TRBV15, the J call TRBJ2-1; D might be TRBD1 or TRBD2, each matching 6 bases. This CDR3 is 13 amino acids long. Germline V lookup: CDR1 LNHNV, CDR2 YYDKDF (reference sequence). V shed 6 bases and J shed 7 bases, with 13 bases lying between them. CDR3 sequence: CATRAGGLNEQFF. The CDR3 coding sequence is TGTGCCACCAGAGCTGGGGGGCTTAATGAGCAGTTCTTC. Full variable domain (rest looked up from reference TRBV15 and TRBJ2-1): DAMVIQNPRYQVTQFGKPVTLSCSQTLNHNVMYWYQQKSSQAPKLLFHYYDKDFNNEADTPDNFQSRRPNTSFCFLDIRSPGLGDTAMYLCATRAGGLNEQFFGPGTRLTVL.

This sequence joins TRBV28 and TRBJ2-7; 10 bases align to TRBD2. J lost 6 bases, V lost 3 bases, and 14 bases had no gene match. Germline CDR1 is MDHEN and CDR2 is SYDVKM. The length of the CDR3 is 17 residues. Written as DNA, the CDR3 is TGTGCCAGCAGTTTTCTTTCTAGCGGGAGACCTAGCATCGAGCAGTACTTC. Translating it yields CASSFLSSGRPSIEQYF. Full variable domain (rest looked up from reference TRBV28 and TRBJ2-7): DVKVTQSSRYLVKRTGEKVFLECVQDMDHENMFWYRQDPGLGLRLIYFSYDVKMKEKGDIPEGYSVSREKKERFSLILESASTNQTSMYLCASSFLSSGRPSIEQYFGPGTRLTVT.

The V and J genes are TRBV7-3 and TRBJ1-1; 11 bases map to TRBD1. The CDR3 is made up of 15 amino acids. J lost 3 bases, V lost 6 bases, and 6 bases had no gene match. The germline V gene has CDR1 SGHTA and CDR2 FQGTGA. The CDR3 region is CASRRTGGADTEAFF. The DNA for the CDR3 is TGTGCCAGCAGACGGACAGGGGGCGCCGACACTGAAGCTTTCTTT.

This chain joins TRBV20-1 and TRBJ2-7, with 7 bases fitting TRBD2. The CDR3 is 15 amino acids. Trimming removed 2 bases from V and 2 bases from J; junction bases left unmatched: 9. Looked up from germline, CDR1 is DFQATT and CDR2 is SNEGSKA (reference sequence). CDR3 nucleotides: TGCAGTGCTAGAAACCTAGCGGATAGCCCCTACGAGCAGTACTTC. It encodes CSARNLADSPYEQYF.

The rearrangement uses TRBV13 and TRBJ1-4; 8 nucleotides line up with TRBD1. J lost 0 bases, V lost 5 bases, and 2 bases had no gene match. The length of the CDR3 is 15 residues. Germline V gene lookup returns CDR1 PRHDT and CDR2 FYEKMQ (reference sequence). For the CDR3, the DNA is TGTGCCAGCAGCGCACAGGGGGCAACTAATGAAAAACTGTTTTTT. It yields the protein CASSAQGATNEKLFF.

The chain has TRBV25-1 and TRBJ2-7, with 7 bases identical to TRBD2. Germline CDR1 reads MGHDK; CDR2 reads SYGVNS. CDR3 size: 12 residues. J gave up 3 bases and V 10 bases, and 6 bases lay outside the gene matches. Here the CDR3 reads CATTSEDYEQYF. CDR3 in DNA: TGTGCCACCACTAGCGAGGACTACGAGCAGTACTTC.

The V and J genes are TRBV5-1 and TRBJ1-3; D remains ambiguous. In germline, CDR1 is SGHRS, CDR2 YFSETQ. The CDR3 totals 15 residues. V was clipped by 5 bases and J by 0 bases, with 12 bases between them. The CDR3 loop is CASSLLGDSGNTIYF. CDR3 in DNA: TGCGCCAGCAGTTTGCTCGGGGACTCTGGAAACACCATATATTTT.

The V and J genes are TRBV20-1 and TRBJ2-1; 11 bases match TRBD2. CDR3 length: 19 amino acids. Trimming cost V 3 bases and J 4 bases; bases outside gene matches: 17. Looked up from germline, CDR1 is DFQATT and CDR2 is SNEGSKA (reference sequence). DNA of the CDR3: TGCAGTGCTAGGATGGGTAGCGGGAGGGCCCAGGGGTCTTACAATGAGCAGTTCTTC. This sequence encodes CSARMGSGRAQGSYNEQFF.

This sequence joins TRBV9 and TRBJ1-2, with D maybe TRBD1 (6 bases). The CDR3 has 16 amino acids. Germline loops: CDR1 SGDLS, CDR2 YYNGEE. The ends were cut back, 4 bases at V and 2 bases at J, with 18 bases in the middle. The CDR3 DNA sequence: TGTGCCAGCAGCTCCGACAGGACGCACCAAAACTATGGCTACACCTTC. Encoded protein: CASSSDRTHQNYGYTF.

In this sample, this clonotype turned up a few times. The chain links TRBV29-1 to TRBJ1-1; 8 positions agree with TRBD1. This CDR3 spans 13 amino acids. The junction had 6 bases not matched to a gene; V was cut back by 5 bases and J by 4 bases. CDR1 and CDR2 from the germline V gene are SQVTM and ANQGSEA. CDR3: CSVSRGTGTEAFF. CDR3 DNA sequence: TGCAGCGTTAGCCGGGGGACAGGCACTGAAGCTTTCTTT.

This rearrangement joins TRBV3-1 to TRBJ1-1, with D possibly TRBD1 on 5 matching bases. The germline gives CDR1 LGHDT, CDR2 YNNKEL (reference sequence). Trimming left V 0 bases short and J 0 bases short, with 14 bases between. This CDR3 contains 17 residues. The CDR3 DNA is TGTGCCAGCAGCCAAGATGGAGGGGTATCAATGAACACTGAAGCTTTCTTT. Protein sequence: CASSQDGGVSMNTEAFF.

The rearrangement joins TRBV28 to TRBJ2-3; D gene unclear. The ends were cut back, 9 bases at V and 1 base at J, with 11 bases in the middle. The CDR3 is made up of 13 amino acids. Germline loops: CDR1 MDHEN, CDR2 SYDVKM. The DNA for the CDR3 is TGTGCCAGTAGAACGGACGGCACAGATACGCAGTATTTT. Translating gives CASRTDGTDTQYF. The full variable domain, its missing parts supplied by reference TRBV28 and TRBJ2-3, is DVKVTQSSRYLVKRTGEKVFLECVQDMDHENMFWYRQDPGLGLRLIYFSYDVKMKEKGDIPEGYSVSREKKERFSLILESASTNQTSMYLCASRTDGTDTQYFGPGTRLTVL.

This clonotype was detected a few times. The J gene is TRBJ2-3, the V gene TRBV7-2; 8 nucleotides match TRBD2. The CDR3 loop spans 17 amino acids. With V trimmed by 5 bases and J by 4 bases, 14 bases remained unmatched. CDR1 is SGHTA, CDR2 FQGNSA, per germline. The DNA for the CDR3 is TGTGCCAGCAGCCCACCCTTCCTCCGGGGGGGTTCAGATACGCAGTATTTT. This gives the protein CASSPPFLRGGSDTQYF.

This clonotype was seen a handful of times. The rearrangement uses TRBV7-2 and TRBJ1-2, with 7 bases that match TRBD1. The length of the CDR3 is 14 residues. CDR1 and CDR2 from the germline V gene are SGHTA and FQGNSA. J gave up 4 bases and V 5 bases, and 7 bases lay outside the gene matches. For the CDR3, the DNA is TGTGCCAGCAGCCCCGACAGGGAGGGCTATGGCTACACCTTC. Its translation: CASSPDREGYGYTF.

This chain uses TRBV6-1 with TRBJ1-5; 10 bases align to TRBD1. J was trimmed by 6 bases and V by 7 bases; bases with no gene match: 3. Germline CDR1 is MNHNS and CDR2 is SASEGT. This CDR3 spans 13 amino acids. The CDR3 reads CASNGQGVQPQHF. The CDR3 DNA is TGTGCCAGCAACGGACAGGGGGTTCAGCCCCAGCATTTT.

Only a few counts were recorded for this clonotype. This chain uses TRBV10-3 with TRBJ2-7, with 8 bases identical to TRBD1. The CDR3 is 15 amino acids. V lost 3 bases to trimming and J lost 7 bases; unmatched junction nucleotides: 11. Looked up from germline, CDR1 is ENHRY and CDR2 is SYGVKD. This chain's CDR3 is CAISDHRGRPKEQYF. In DNA form, the CDR3 reads TGTGCCATCAGTGACCACAGGGGGAGACCCAAGGAGCAGTACTTC.

V gene TRBV20-1 combines with J gene TRBJ2-1; D is undetermined. V was clipped by 0 bases and J by 5 bases, with 14 bases between them. Per the germline V gene, CDR1 is DFQATT and CDR2 is SNEGSKA (reference sequence). There are 15 residues in the CDR3. The CDR3 protein is CSARDHQRSHNEQFF. The CDR3 region has the DNA TGCAGTGCTAGAGATCACCAGCGAAGTCACAATGAGCAGTTCTTC.

In its sample, this clonotype was seen a few times. The rearrangement uses TRBV6-1 and TRBJ1-2; no firm D call. This CDR3 region has 16 residues. Germline V lookup: CDR1 MNHNS, CDR2 SASEGT. Trimming left V 2 bases short and J 0 bases short, with 13 bases between. The CDR3 sequence is CASSERGPNANYGYTF. Written as DNA, the CDR3 is TGTGCCAGCAGTGAAAGAGGCCCCAATGCTAACTATGGCTACACCTTC.

The V gene is TRBV7-2, the J gene TRBJ1-5; the match to TRBD1 covers 7 bases. Per the germline V gene, CDR1 is SGHTA and CDR2 is FQGNSA. CDR3 length: 16 amino acids. J was trimmed by 5 bases and V by 2 bases; bases with no gene match: 9. The CDR3 protein is CASSLLDRVDYQPQHF. The CDR3 nucleotides read TGTGCCAGCAGCTTATTAGACAGGGTGGATTATCAGCCCCAGCATTTT.

The rearrangement uses TRBV20-1 and TRBJ2-5; D not certain. Between the trimmed V and J ends, which lost 4 bases and 0 bases, there was a span of 12 bases. Germline CDR1 and CDR2: DFQATT and SNEGSKA (reference sequence). The CDR3 length is 14 residues. Here the CDR3 reads CSATPASYQETQYF. The CDR3 DNA reads as TGCAGTGCTACCCCGGCCTCCTACCAAGAGACCCAGTACTTC.

The sample holds one count of this clonotype. At one end, the junction sequence differs from germline, possibly due to a read error. The rearrangement links TRBV6-5 to TRBJ1-3; the D is unclear. This CDR3 spans 17 amino acids. The germline V gene encodes CDR1 MNHEY and CDR2 SVGAGI. CDR3 DNA: TGTGACAGCAGTTACTCGGCCGTGTTAGGCTCTGGAAACACCATATATTTT. It codes for CDSSYSAVLGSGNTIYF.